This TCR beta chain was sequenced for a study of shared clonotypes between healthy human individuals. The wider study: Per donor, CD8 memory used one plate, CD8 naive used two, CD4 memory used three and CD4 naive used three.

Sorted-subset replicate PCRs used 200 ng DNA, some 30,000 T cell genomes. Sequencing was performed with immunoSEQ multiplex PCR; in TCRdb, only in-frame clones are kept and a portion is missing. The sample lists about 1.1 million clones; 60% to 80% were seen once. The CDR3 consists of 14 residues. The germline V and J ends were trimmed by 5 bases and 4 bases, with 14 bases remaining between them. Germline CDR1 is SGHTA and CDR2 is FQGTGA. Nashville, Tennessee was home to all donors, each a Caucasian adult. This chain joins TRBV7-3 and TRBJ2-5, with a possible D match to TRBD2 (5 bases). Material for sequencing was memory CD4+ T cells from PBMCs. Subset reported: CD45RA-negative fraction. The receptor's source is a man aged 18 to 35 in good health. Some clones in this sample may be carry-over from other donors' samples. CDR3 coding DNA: TGTGCCAGCAGCCCTGGCGCTAGCAGAGAGACCCAGTACTTC. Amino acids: CASSPGASRETQYF.